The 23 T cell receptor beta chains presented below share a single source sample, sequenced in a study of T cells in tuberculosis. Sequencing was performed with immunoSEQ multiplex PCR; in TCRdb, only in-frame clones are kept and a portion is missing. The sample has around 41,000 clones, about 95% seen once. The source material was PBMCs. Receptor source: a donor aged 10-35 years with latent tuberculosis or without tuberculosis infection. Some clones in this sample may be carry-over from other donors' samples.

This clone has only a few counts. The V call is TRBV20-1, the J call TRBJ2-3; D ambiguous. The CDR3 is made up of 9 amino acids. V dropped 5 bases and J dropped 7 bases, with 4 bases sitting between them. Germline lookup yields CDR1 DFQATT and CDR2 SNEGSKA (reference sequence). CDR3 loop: CSASNTQYF. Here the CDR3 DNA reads TGCAGTGCTTCCAATACGCAGTATTTT.

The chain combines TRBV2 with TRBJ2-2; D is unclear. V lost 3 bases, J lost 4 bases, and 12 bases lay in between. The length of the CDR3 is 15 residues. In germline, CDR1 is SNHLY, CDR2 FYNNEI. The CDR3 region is CASSDERSFTGELFF. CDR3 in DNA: TGTGCCAGCAGTGATGAGCGATCTTTCACCGGGGAGCTGTTTTTT.

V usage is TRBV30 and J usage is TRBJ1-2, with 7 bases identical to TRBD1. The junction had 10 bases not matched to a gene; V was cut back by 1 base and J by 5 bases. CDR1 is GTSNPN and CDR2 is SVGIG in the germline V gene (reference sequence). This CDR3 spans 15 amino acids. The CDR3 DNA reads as TGTGCCTGGAGTGCGCCCAGGACAGGCGGATATGGCTACACCTTC. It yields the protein CAWSAPRTGGYGYTF.

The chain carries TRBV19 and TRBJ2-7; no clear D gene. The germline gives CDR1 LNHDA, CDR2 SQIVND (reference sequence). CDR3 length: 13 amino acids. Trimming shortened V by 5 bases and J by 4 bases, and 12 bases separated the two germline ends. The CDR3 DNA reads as TGTGCCAGTAGTCCTCTCCTTGCGTACGAGCAGTACTTC. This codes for CASSPLLAYEQYF.

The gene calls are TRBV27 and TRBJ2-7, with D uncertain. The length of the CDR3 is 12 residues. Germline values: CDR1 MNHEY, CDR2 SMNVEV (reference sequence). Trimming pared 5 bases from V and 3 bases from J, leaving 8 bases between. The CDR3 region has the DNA TGTGCCAGCAGTCCAGGTAACTACGAGCAGTACTTC. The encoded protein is CASSPGNYEQYF.

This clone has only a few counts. CDR3 coding DNA: TGTGCCAGCAGCCTCAGGGGGGAGTCCTACGAGCAGTACTTC. Protein product: CASSLRGESYEQYF. The chain carries TRBV28 and TRBJ2-7; D perhaps matches TRBD1 (7 bases). Germline assignment: CDR1 MDHEN and CDR2 SYDVKM. Trimming took off 6 bases at V and 1 base at J, with 13 bases between the two ends. This CDR3 spans 14 amino acids.

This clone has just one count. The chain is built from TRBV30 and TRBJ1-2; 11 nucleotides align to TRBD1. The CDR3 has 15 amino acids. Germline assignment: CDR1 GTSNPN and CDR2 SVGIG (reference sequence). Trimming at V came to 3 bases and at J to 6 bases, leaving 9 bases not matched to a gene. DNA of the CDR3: TGTGCCTGGAGAGGAAGGACAGGGGGCTCACATGGCTACACCTTC. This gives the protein CAWRGRTGGSHGYTF.

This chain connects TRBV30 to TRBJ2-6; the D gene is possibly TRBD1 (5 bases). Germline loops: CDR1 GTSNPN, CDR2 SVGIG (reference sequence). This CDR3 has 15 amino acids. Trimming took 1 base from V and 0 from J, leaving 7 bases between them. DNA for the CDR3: TGTGCCTGGAGTGCCACAGGCTCTGGGGCCAACGTCCTGACTTTC. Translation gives CAWSATGSGANVLTF.

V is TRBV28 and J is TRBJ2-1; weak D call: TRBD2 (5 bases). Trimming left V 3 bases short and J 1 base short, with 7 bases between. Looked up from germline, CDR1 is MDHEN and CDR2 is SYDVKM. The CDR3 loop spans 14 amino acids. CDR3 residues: CASSFTRSYNEQFF. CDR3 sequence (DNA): TGTGCCAGCAGTTTTACTAGGTCCTACAATGAGCAGTTCTTC.

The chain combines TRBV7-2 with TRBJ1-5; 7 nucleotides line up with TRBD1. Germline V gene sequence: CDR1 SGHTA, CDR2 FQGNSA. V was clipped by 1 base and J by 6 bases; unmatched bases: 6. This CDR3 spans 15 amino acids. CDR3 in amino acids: CASSLVTGAGQPQHF. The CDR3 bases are TGTGCCAGCAGCTTAGTCACAGGGGCCGGTCAGCCCCAGCATTTT.

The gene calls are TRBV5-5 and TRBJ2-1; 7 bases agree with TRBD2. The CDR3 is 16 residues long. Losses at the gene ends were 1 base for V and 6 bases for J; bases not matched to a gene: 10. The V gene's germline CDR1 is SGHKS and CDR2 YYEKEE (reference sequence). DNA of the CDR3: TGTGCCAGCAGCTTGCATGCGGGAGTAGGGTCCAATGAGCAGTTCTTC. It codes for CASSLHAGVGSNEQFF.

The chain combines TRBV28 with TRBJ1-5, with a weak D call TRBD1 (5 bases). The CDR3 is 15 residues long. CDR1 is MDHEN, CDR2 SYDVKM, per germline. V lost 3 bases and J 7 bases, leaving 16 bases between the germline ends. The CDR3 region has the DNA TGTGCCAGCAGTTTTAGCTCAGGGAGGCGGCAGCCCCAGCATTTT. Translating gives CASSFSSGRRQPQHF.

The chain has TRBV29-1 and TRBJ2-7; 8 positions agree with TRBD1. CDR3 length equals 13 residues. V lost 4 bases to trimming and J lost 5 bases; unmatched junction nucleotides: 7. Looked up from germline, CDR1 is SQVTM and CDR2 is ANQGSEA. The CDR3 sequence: CSVVRQGKDEQYF. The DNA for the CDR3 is TGCAGCGTTGTGCGACAGGGGAAGGACGAGCAGTACTTC.

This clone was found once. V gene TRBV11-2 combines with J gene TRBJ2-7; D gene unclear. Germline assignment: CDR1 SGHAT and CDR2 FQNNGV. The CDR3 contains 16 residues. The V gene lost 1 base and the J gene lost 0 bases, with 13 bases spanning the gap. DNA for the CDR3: TGTGCCAGCAGCTTAGTGGTCGGTAGAAGCTCCTACGAGCAGTACTTC. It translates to CASSLVVGRSSYEQYF.

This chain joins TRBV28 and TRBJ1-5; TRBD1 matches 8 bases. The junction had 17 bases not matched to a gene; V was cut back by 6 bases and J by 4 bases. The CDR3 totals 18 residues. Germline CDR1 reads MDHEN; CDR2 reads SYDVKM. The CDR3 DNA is TGTGCCAGCAGCCAAAACCGACGACAGGGGAGTCGGAATCAGCCCCAGCATTTT. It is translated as CASSQNRRQGSRNQPQHF. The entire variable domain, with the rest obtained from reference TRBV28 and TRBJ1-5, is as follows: DVKVTQSSRYLVKRTGEKVFLECVQDMDHENMFWYRQDPGLGLRLIYFSYDVKMKEKGDIPEGYSVSREKKERFSLILESASTNQTSMYLCASSQNRRQGSRNQPQHFGDGTRLSIL.

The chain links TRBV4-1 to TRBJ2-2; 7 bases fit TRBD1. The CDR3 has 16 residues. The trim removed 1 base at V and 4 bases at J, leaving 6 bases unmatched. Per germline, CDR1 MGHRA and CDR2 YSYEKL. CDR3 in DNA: TGCGCCAGCAGCCAAGTTAGGGGGCGGGTCACCGGGGAGCTGTTTTTT. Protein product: CASSQVRGRVTGELFF.

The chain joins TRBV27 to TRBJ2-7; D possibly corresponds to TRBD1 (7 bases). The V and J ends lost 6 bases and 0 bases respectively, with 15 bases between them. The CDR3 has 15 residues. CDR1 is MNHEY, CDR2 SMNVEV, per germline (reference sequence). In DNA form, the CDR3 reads TGTGCCAGCAGGAGCGACAGGGAGGCCTCCTACGAGCAGTACTTC. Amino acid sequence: CASRSDREASYEQYF.

For the CDR3, the DNA is TGTGCCAGCAGCCAGACGGGGGGGATCTTTATCTCCTACAATGAGCAGTTCTTC. Amino acid sequence: CASSQTGGIFISYNEQFF. The V gene is TRBV4-2, the J gene TRBJ2-1; 8 nucleotides align to TRBD2. Losses at the gene ends were 3 bases for V and 0 bases for J; bases not matched to a gene: 10. This CDR3 region has 18 residues. In germline, CDR1 is LGHNA, CDR2 YNFKEQ.

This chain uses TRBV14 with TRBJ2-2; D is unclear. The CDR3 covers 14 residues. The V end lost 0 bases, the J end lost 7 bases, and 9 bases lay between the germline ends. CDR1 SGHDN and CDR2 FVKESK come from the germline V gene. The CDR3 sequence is CASSQEVRSGELFF. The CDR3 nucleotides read TGTGCCAGCAGCCAAGAAGTACGGAGCGGGGAGCTGTTTTTT.

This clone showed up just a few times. Here the CDR3 reads CASSLLGPAGEQYF. CDR3 nucleotide sequence: TGTGCCAGCAGCCTTTTAGGGCCGGCGGGCGAGCAGTACTTC. The chain combines TRBV6-5 with TRBJ2-7, with D possibly being TRBD2 (5 bases). CDR3 length equals 14 residues. The V and J ends lost 6 bases and 6 bases respectively, with 18 bases between them. Germline CDR1 and CDR2: MNHEY and SVGAGI.

The CDR3 DNA sequence: TGTGCCAGCAGCTTGGCTCGAGGGGGCTACACCTTC. Residues: CASSLARGGYTF. This rearrangement joins TRBV5-6 to TRBJ1-2; D is unclear. Trimming removed 0 bases from V and 8 bases from J, with 8 bases in between. From germline, CDR1 is SGHDT and CDR2 YYEEEE. The CDR3 has 12 amino acids.

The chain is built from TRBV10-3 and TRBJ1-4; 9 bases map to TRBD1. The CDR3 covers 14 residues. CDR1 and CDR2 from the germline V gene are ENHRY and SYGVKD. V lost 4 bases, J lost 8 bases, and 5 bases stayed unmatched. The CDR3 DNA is TGTGCCATCAGTGCTGGGACAGGGTTGGAAAAACTGTTTTTT. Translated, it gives CAISAGTGLEKLFF.

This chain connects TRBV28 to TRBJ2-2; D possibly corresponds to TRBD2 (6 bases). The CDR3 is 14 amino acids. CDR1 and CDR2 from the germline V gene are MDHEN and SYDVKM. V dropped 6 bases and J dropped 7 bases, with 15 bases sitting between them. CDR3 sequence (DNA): TGTGCCAGCAGGCCACTAGCTAATGGCGGGGAGCTGTTTTTT. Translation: CASRPLANGGELFF.